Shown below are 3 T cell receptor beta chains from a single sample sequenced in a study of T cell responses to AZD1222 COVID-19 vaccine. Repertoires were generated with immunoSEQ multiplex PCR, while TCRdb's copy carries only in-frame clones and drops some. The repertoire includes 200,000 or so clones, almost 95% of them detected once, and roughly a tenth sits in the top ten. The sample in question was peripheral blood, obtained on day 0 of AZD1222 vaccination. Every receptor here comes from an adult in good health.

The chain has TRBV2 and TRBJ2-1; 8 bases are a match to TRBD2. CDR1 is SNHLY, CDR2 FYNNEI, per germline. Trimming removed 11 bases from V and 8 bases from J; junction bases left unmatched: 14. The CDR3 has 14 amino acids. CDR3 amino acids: CAGLGLGPSDEQFF. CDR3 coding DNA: TGTGCCGGGCTGGGACTAGGTCCTTCAGATGAGCAGTTCTTC.

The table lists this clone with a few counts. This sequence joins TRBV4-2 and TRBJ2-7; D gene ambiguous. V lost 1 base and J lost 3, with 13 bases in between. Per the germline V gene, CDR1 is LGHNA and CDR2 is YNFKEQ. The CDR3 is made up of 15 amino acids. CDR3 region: CASSQARQSGYEQYF. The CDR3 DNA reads TGTGCCAGCAGCCAAGCGCGGCAGTCTGGCTACGAGCAGTACTTC.

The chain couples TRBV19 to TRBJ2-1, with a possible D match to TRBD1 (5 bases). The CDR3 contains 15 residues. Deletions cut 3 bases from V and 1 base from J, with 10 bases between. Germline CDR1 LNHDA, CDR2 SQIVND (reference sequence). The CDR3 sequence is CASSIVQGSYNEQFF. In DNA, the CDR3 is TGTGCCAGTAGTATCGTCCAGGGATCCTACAATGAGCAGTTCTTC.